The text below deals with one T cell receptor beta chain. The data belong to a study of blood T cell repertoires in COVID-19. The wider study: In each case, the material was cDNA or gDNA derived from T cells, B-cell-depleted T cells, or PBMCs.

The CDR3 extends over 13 amino acids. Trimming shortened V by 3 bases and J by 8 bases, and 13 bases separated the two germline ends. Sequencing was performed with immunoSEQ multiplex PCR; in TCRdb, only in-frame clones are kept and a portion is missing. In the table there are about 150,000 clones, approximately 92% of which are singletons. The chain joins TRBV12-3 or TRBV12-4 to TRBJ1-2, with D perhaps matching TRBD1 (5 bases). The sequence came from a woman aged 40-49 years with acute or convalescent COVID-19. The sample comprised peripheral blood. The CDR3 bases are TGTGCCAGCAGTTTTGGGGGGAAGGGCGGCTACACCTTC. It specifies CASSFGGKGGYTF.